The 26 T cell receptor beta chains below come from one sample, sequenced in a study of cytomegalovirus exposure and HLA in healthy donors. It was with 60 Vbeta and 13 Jbeta primers that the PCR ran. Libraries were prepared by immunoSEQ multiplex PCR; TCRdb keeps only in-frame clonotypes and omits some of them. This sample has about 81,000 clones; 75% to 90% occur once, and the top ten carry less than 2.5%. The specimen was PBMCs. The receptors derive from a man between 18 and 29 years old in good health and CMV-seronegative.

The rearrangement joins TRBV18 to TRBJ1-2; TRBD1 aligns across 7 bases. V was pared by 6 bases and J by 3 bases, with 4 bases of the junction left unmatched. This CDR3 spans 13 amino acids. Germline V gives CDR1 KGHSH, CDR2 LQKENI. The CDR3 protein is CASSLGQYYGYTF. The DNA of the CDR3 is TGTGCCAGCTCGTTGGGACAGTACTATGGCTACACCTTC.

This clone was detected a few times. This sequence joins TRBV5-4 and TRBJ1-1, with 7 bases fitting TRBD1. J lost 4 bases, V lost 4 bases, and 13 bases had no gene match. The CDR3 extends over 16 amino acids. From germline, CDR1 is SGHNT and CDR2 YYREEE (reference sequence). The CDR3 sequence: CASSPRQGVVGTEAFF. For the CDR3, the DNA is TGTGCCAGCAGCCCCAGACAGGGCGTGGTTGGCACTGAAGCTTTCTTT.

The chain recombines TRBV6-4 with TRBJ2-1; 8 positions agree with TRBD2. Germline V gene data show CDR1 as MRHNA and CDR2 as SNTAGT. The CDR3 has 16 residues. The V and J ends lost 2 bases and 3 bases, in that order; junction bases with no gene match: 6. CDR3 in DNA: TGTGCCAGCAGTGACCGCCCCAGCGGGAGCTACAATGAGCAGTTCTTC. As protein: CASSDRPSGSYNEQFF.

This sequence joins TRBV5-4 and TRBJ2-3; D unresolved. The CDR3 loop spans 13 amino acids. CDR1 and CDR2 from the germline V gene are SGHNT and YYREEE (reference sequence). Trimming cost V 0 bases and J 4 bases, with 6 bases left between them. The CDR3 sequence is CASSLGVSDTQYF. For the CDR3, the DNA is TGTGCCAGCAGCTTGGGAGTGTCAGATACGCAGTATTTT.

A single count supports this clone. The chain employs TRBV19 and TRBJ1-5; 8 nucleotides align to TRBD1. Germline V gene lookup returns CDR1 LNHDA and CDR2 SQIVND (reference sequence). V was clipped by 4 bases and J by 4 bases; unmatched bases: 6. The CDR3 contains 15 residues. CDR3 DNA sequence: TGTGCCAGTAGTACCGACAGGGGCTATAATCAGCCCCAGCATTTT. Encoded protein: CASSTDRGYNQPQHF.

This chain uses TRBV28 with TRBJ2-4; possibly TRBD2 for D (6 bases). Germline V gene data show CDR1 as MDHEN and CDR2 as SYDVKM. The V end was cut by 5 bases, the J end by 5 bases, with 13 bases between. The CDR3 consists of 14 residues. This CDR3 reads CASSAGRRENIQYF. In nucleotides, the CDR3 is TGTGCCAGCAGTGCCGGTCGGAGGGAAAACATTCAGTACTTC.

This CDR3 is CASSMRTGGGGGELFF. DNA for the CDR3: TGTGCCAGTAGTATGAGGACAGGGGGCGGCGGCGGGGAGCTGTTTTTT. V and J are TRBV19 and TRBJ2-2; 11 bases agree with TRBD1. The CDR3 totals 16 residues. V shed 3 bases, J shed 7 bases, and the junction held 7 bases outside the gene matches. Germline V gene data show CDR1 as LNHDA and CDR2 as SQIVND (reference sequence).

The rearrangement joins TRBV6-6 to TRBJ2-5; D is possibly TRBD2 (6 bases). With the DNA end fitting TRBJ2-7 better, the J assignment may be wrong. CDR1 MNHNY and CDR2 SVGAGI come from the germline V gene (reference sequence). The CDR3 is 15 residues long. CDR3 nucleotides: TGTGCCAGCAGTTCCGACGGAGGGCCCCGCAACGAGCAGTACTTC. Translating it yields CASSSDGGPRNEQYF.

This chain links TRBV29-1 with TRBJ2-1; D is ambiguous. The ends were cut back, 6 bases at V and 2 bases at J, with 17 bases in the middle. Germline CDR1 SQVTM, CDR2 ANQGSEA. This CDR3 is built from 15 residues. CDR3 sequence reads: CSVRLGEPPYNEQFF. CDR3 coding DNA: TGCAGCGTAAGACTCGGTGAGCCCCCCTACAATGAGCAGTTCTTC.

The V gene is TRBV6-1, the J gene TRBJ2-5, with 10 bases matching TRBD2. The length of the CDR3 is 17 residues. J was trimmed by 2 bases and V by 0 bases; bases with no gene match: 6. Germline CDR1 is MNHNS and CDR2 is SASEGT. CDR3 amino acids: CASSEARTSGLQETQYF. CDR3 nucleotides: TGTGCCAGCAGTGAAGCGAGGACTAGCGGCTTACAAGAGACCCAGTACTTC.

This clone is labeled as medium-sized. The V gene is TRBV5-1, the J gene TRBJ1-1; D gene ambiguous. Germline assignment: CDR1 SGHRS and CDR2 YFSETQ. The length of the CDR3 is 13 residues. V was pared by 4 bases and J by 4 bases, with 11 bases between. The CDR3 DNA reads TGCGCCAGCAGCCGGGGATGGGGCACTGAAGCTTTCTTT. Translated: CASSRGWGTEAFF. Supplemented by reference TRBV5-1 and TRBJ1-1, the full variable domain reads KAGVTQTPRYLIKTRGQQVTLSCSPISGHRSVSWYQQTPGQGLQFLFEYFSETQRNKGNFPGRFSGRQFSNSRSEMNVSTLELGDSALYLCASSRGWGTEAFFGQGTRLTVV.

V gene TRBV11-3 combines with J gene TRBJ2-1; 8 bases are a match to TRBD2. With 5 bases clipped from V and 5 bases from J, the junction kept 11 bases outside the gene matches. Per germline, CDR1 SGHNT and CDR2 YENEEA. CDR3 length: 16 residues. The CDR3 sequence: CASSRGGRRTDNEQFF. The CDR3 nucleotides are TGTGCCAGCAGCAGGGGCGGGAGGCGGACGGACAATGAGCAGTTCTTC.

The chain joins TRBV9 to TRBJ2-2; no definite D call. Germline V lookup: CDR1 SGDLS, CDR2 YYNGEE. This CDR3 region has 12 residues. With 0 bases removed from V and 5 bases from J, the gap between germline ends came to 2 bases. CDR3 in amino acids: CASSVATGELFF. The DNA for the CDR3 is TGTGCCAGCAGCGTAGCTACCGGGGAGCTGTTTTTT.

The gene calls are TRBV5-6 and TRBJ1-6; no clear D gene. The ends were cut back, 1 base at V and 2 bases at J, with 4 bases in the middle. The CDR3 is made up of 14 amino acids. Germline V gives CDR1 SGHDT, CDR2 YYEEEE. The CDR3, as DNA: TGTGCCAGCAGCTTGCCAGCCTATAATTCACCCCTCCACTTT. Protein product: CASSLPAYNSPLHF.

The chain carries TRBV18 and TRBJ1-2, with 7 bases aligning to TRBD1. The ends lost 2 bases at V and 4 bases at J; junction bases unmatched: 13. The CDR3 totals 17 residues. In germline, CDR1 is KGHSH, CDR2 LQKENI. As DNA, the CDR3 is TGTGCCAGCTCACCATTGTTAAGAACAGGGGTTACCTATGGCTACACCTTC. Its translation is CASSPLLRTGVTYGYTF.

This chain connects TRBV18 to TRBJ1-1; 7 bases are a match to TRBD1. V was clipped by 6 bases and J by 4 bases; unmatched bases: 8. Germline V gives CDR1 KGHSH, CDR2 LQKENI. The CDR3 loop spans 14 amino acids. The CDR3 region has the DNA TGTGCCAGCTCTCAGACAGGGCGGGGCACTGAAGCTTTCTTT. Encoded protein: CASSQTGRGTEAFF.

The CDR3 coding sequence is TGTGCCAGCAGCTTAGACAGGAACACTGAAGCTTTCTTT. Residues: CASSLDRNTEAFF. The chain combines TRBV7-8 with TRBJ1-1; D unresolved. Trimming pared 1 base from V and 1 base from J, leaving 4 bases between. The CDR3 is 13 residues long. Germline V gene sequence: CDR1 SGHVS, CDR2 FQNEAQ.

This rearrangement joins TRBV4-1 to TRBJ2-5, with unresolved D. This CDR3 has 14 amino acids. Trimming took off 0 bases at V and 4 bases at J, with 9 bases between the two ends. Germline lookup yields CDR1 MGHRA and CDR2 YSYEKL. CDR3 bases: TGCGCCAGCAGCCAAGATCGAGGAAGAGAGACCCAGTACTTC. Translation gives CASSQDRGRETQYF.

The chain combines TRBV7-3 with TRBJ2-7, with 11 bases lining up with TRBD1. The trim removed 5 bases at V and 5 bases at J, leaving 5 bases unmatched. Germline CDR1 reads SGHTA; CDR2 reads FQGTGA. This CDR3 has 14 amino acids. In DNA form, the CDR3 reads TGTGCCAGCAGCCTCGGGACAGGGGGAAACGAGCAGTACTTC. Protein sequence: CASSLGTGGNEQYF.

V usage is TRBV19 and J usage is TRBJ1-1; D unclear. From germline, CDR1 is LNHDA and CDR2 SQIVND (reference sequence). The CDR3 consists of 14 residues. Trimming removed 6 bases at V and 8 bases at J, with 19 bases between. For the CDR3, the DNA is TGTGCCAGTAGCCCTCCAGGCCGTTTTAGGGAAGCTTTCTTT. This codes for CASSPPGRFREAFF.

The chain is built from TRBV18 and TRBJ2-7; tentatively, D is TRBD2 (5 bases). Trimming stripped 6 bases from V and 1 base from J, with 19 bases between. Germline CDR1 reads KGHSH; CDR2 reads LQKENI. CDR3 length: 16 residues. DNA of the CDR3: TGTGCCAGCTCGCCCAAACGGGGTGGGTCGTCCTACGAGCAGTACTTC. Amino acid sequence: CASSPKRGGSSYEQYF. Drawing the rest from reference TRBV18 and TRBJ2-7, the complete variable domain is NAGVMQNPRHLVRRRGQEARLRCSPMKGHSHVYWYRQLPEEGLKFMVYLQKENIIDESGMPKERFSAEFPKEGPSILRIQQVVRGDSAAYFCASSPKRGGSSYEQYFGPGTRLTVT.

This sequence joins TRBV7-2 and TRBJ2-1; 11 bases fit TRBD2. The CDR3 extends over 17 amino acids. After removal of 3 bases from V and 7 bases from J, the junction contained 11 bases not matched to a gene. The V gene's germline CDR1 is SGHTA and CDR2 FQGNSA. The CDR3 spells CASSFAGTSGGRNEQFF. For the CDR3, the DNA is TGTGCCAGCAGCTTCGCCGGGACTAGCGGAGGGAGGAATGAGCAGTTCTTC.

This sequence joins TRBV2 and TRBJ2-2, with 8 bases that match TRBD1. With 6 bases clipped from V and 8 bases from J, the junction kept 11 bases outside the gene matches. The germline V gene encodes CDR1 SNHLY and CDR2 FYNNEI. CDR3 length equals 15 residues. The DNA for the CDR3 is TGTGCCAGCAGCGCCTCCCAGGGGGCCGGAGGGGAGCTGTTTTTT. Its translation: CASSASQGAGGELFF.

The sample holds one count of this clone. The V and J genes are TRBV28 and TRBJ2-3, with D perhaps TRBD2 (5 bases). The CDR3 contains 15 residues. V shed 11 bases and J shed 3 bases, with 21 bases lying between them. From germline, CDR1 is MDHEN and CDR2 SYDVKM. The chain's CDR3 is CAESGSRRQTDTQYF. CDR3 in DNA: TGTGCCGAGTCTGGGTCCCGGAGGCAGACAGATACGCAGTATTTT.

The count of this clone is one. Other DNA sequences from this sample encode an identical CDR3 as well. The genes are TRBV5-4 and TRBJ2-2, with 8 nucleotides matching TRBD1. Trimming removed 1 base from V and 0 bases from J; junction bases left unmatched: 2. CDR3 length equals 16 residues. Germline lookup yields CDR1 SGHNT and CDR2 YYREEE (reference sequence). The CDR3 protein is CASSLLGQANTGELFF. CDR3 sequence (DNA): TGTGCCAGCAGCTTGTTGGGACAGGCGAACACCGGGGAGCTGTTTTTT. The full variable domain, with the rest looked up from reference TRBV5-4 and TRBJ2-2, is ETGVTQSPTHLIKTRGQQVTLRCSSQSGHNTVSWYQQALGQGPQFIFQYYREEENGRGNFPPRFSGLQFPNYSSELNVNALELDDSALYLCASSLLGQANTGELFFGEGSRLTVL.

The chain carries TRBV25-1 and TRBJ1-1; 9 nucleotides line up with TRBD1. V was pared by 3 bases and J by 4 bases, with 6 bases of the junction left unmatched. The CDR3 covers 15 residues. Germline CDR1 and CDR2: MGHDK and SYGVNS. The CDR3: CASSDQTGGSTEAFF. The CDR3 nucleotides are TGTGCCAGCAGTGACCAGACAGGGGGGTCCACTGAAGCTTTCTTT.